The 18 T cell receptor beta chains below were found in one sample sequenced in a study of T cell repertoires in cytomegalovirus infection. TCRdb itself ran the reads through MiXCR, one entry per CDR3 protein. The table has 450,000 to 650,000 distinct CDR3 sequences, about 25% seen once. Sequenced input: PBMCs. These receptor sequences come from a human donor in good health (CMV status not recorded). Some clones in this sample may be carry-over from other donors' samples.

This rearrangement joins TRBV28 to TRBJ1-2, with 8 bases that match TRBD1. The CDR3 spans 16 residues. With V trimmed by 5 bases and J by 1 base, 9 bases remained unmatched. Germline V gene data show CDR1 as MDHEN and CDR2 as SYDVKM. The CDR3 region is CASSTEGQGFNYGYTF. CDR3 nucleotide sequence: TGTGCCAGCAGTACGGAAGGACAGGGATTTAACTATGGCTACACCTTC.

This clonotype was detected ten times or more. The chain is built from TRBV7-2 and TRBJ1-2; no reliable D call. The CDR3 loop spans 13 amino acids. The germline V and J ends were trimmed by 1 base and 3 bases, with 6 bases remaining between them. Germline lookup yields CDR1 SGHTA and CDR2 FQGNSA. CDR3 nucleotide sequence: TGTGCCAGCAGCTTAGGGACGGACTATGGCTACACCTTC. This translates into CASSLGTDYGYTF.

This clonotype came up a few times. The V and J genes are TRBV4-3 and TRBJ2-3; a weak D match, TRBD2 (6 bases). The CDR3 contains 17 residues. V lost 4 bases and J lost 0, with 17 bases in between. CDR1 LGHNA and CDR2 YSLEER come from the germline V gene. The CDR3 here is CASSRRSAGSSTDTQYF. Written as DNA, the CDR3 is TGCGCCAGCAGCCGGAGGAGTGCGGGGTCTAGCACAGATACGCAGTATTTT.

The table lists this clonotype with a few counts. V is TRBV6-5 and J is TRBJ2-3; D perhaps matches TRBD2 (6 bases). From germline, CDR1 is MNHEY and CDR2 SVGAGI. CDR3 length: 16 amino acids. Trimming left V 6 bases short and J 4 bases short, with 20 bases between. For the CDR3, the DNA is TGTGCCAGCAGACCACGGGACTCCCCCACCCCAGATACGCAGTATTTT. It yields the protein CASRPRDSPTPDTQYF.

The V and J genes are TRBV28 and TRBJ2-2; D call uncertain. The CDR3 extends over 15 amino acids. CDR1 is MDHEN, CDR2 SYDVKM, per germline. V was cut by 2 bases and J by 3 bases, with 10 bases left in between. The CDR3 protein is CASSLRNWDTGELFF. DNA of the CDR3: TGTGCCAGCAGTTTACGAAACTGGGACACCGGGGAGCTGTTTTTT.

This clonotype was counted a few times. The chain has TRBV2 and TRBJ1-2, with D tentatively TRBD1 (5 bases). Trimming cost V 4 bases and J 3 bases, with 9 bases left between them. CDR3 size: 13 residues. Germline V lookup: CDR1 SNHLY, CDR2 FYNNEI. The CDR3 nucleotides are TGTGCCAGCAGTGGGGGGTTAGACTATGGCTACACCTTC. As protein: CASSGGLDYGYTF.

V is TRBV7-8 and J is TRBJ1-5, with a possible D match to TRBD1 (6 bases). The germline V gene has CDR1 SGHVS and CDR2 FQNEAQ. This CDR3 has 14 amino acids. Trimming removed 4 bases at V and 3 bases at J, with 10 bases between. CDR3 sequence (DNA): TGTGCCAGCAGCTCGGACAGATACAATCAGCCCCAGCATTTT. It is translated as CASSSDRYNQPQHF.

This clonotype was recorded a few times. The CDR3 DNA reads TGCAGTGCTAGAGATCTAGGCGGGGGGGGTGATACGCAGTATTTT. Its translation: CSARDLGGGGDTQYF. This chain links TRBV20-1 with TRBJ2-3; 9 nucleotides match TRBD2. J was trimmed by 6 bases and V by 0 bases; bases with no gene match: 7. CDR1 and CDR2 (germline): DFQATT, SNEGSKA (reference sequence). The CDR3 sequence is 15 residues long.

This chain links TRBV28 with TRBJ1-5, with no clear D. Between the trimmed V and J ends, which lost 6 bases and 5 bases, there was a span of 17 bases. Germline V gene data show CDR1 as MDHEN and CDR2 as SYDVKM. The CDR3 sequence is 15 residues long. The CDR3 nucleotides are TGTGCCAGCAGGGCTACTGACACCCCTTATCAGCCCCAGCATTTT. Residues: CASRATDTPYQPQHF.

V is TRBV7-2 and J is TRBJ2-7, with 11 nucleotides matching TRBD1. Per germline, CDR1 SGHTA and CDR2 FQGNSA. The V and J ends lost 3 bases and 3 bases, in that order; junction bases with no gene match: 1. The CDR3 has 14 residues. DNA for the CDR3: TGTGCCAGCAGCTTCGGGACAGGGGGCTACGAGCAGTACGTC. This gives the protein CASSFGTGGYEQYV.

Only one count was recorded for this clonotype. The rearrangement joins TRBV4-3 to TRBJ2-2; possible D gene TRBD1, 6 bases. V lost 2 bases and J 1 base, leaving 11 bases between the germline ends. Germline V lookup: CDR1 LGHNA, CDR2 YSLEER. The CDR3 sequence is 16 residues long. For the CDR3, the DNA is TGCGCCAGCAGCCAAAAGGGGACAAGGAACACCGGGGAGCTGTTTTTT. It specifies CASSQKGTRNTGELFF.

This clonotype was recorded many times. V gene TRBV7-2 combines with J gene TRBJ2-2, with 9 bases identical to TRBD2. CDR3 length: 18 amino acids. V shed 2 bases, J shed 2 bases, and the junction held 9 bases outside the gene matches. Germline CDR1 SGHTA, CDR2 FQGNSA. In nucleotides, the CDR3 is TGTGCCAGCAGCTTAAGGCCAGCGGGAGGAGGTAACACCGGGGAGCTGTTTTTT. This codes for CASSLRPAGGGNTGELFF.

This clonotype showed up many times. The chain is built from TRBV7-2 and TRBJ1-1; no reliable D call. V dropped 2 bases and J dropped 11 bases, with 21 bases sitting between them. The CDR3 is 15 amino acids. Germline CDR1 reads SGHTA; CDR2 reads FQGNSA. The CDR3 loop is CASSLSKQSLVRAFF. The CDR3 bases are TGTGCCAGCAGCTTATCGAAACAATCCCTGGTTCGGGCTTTCTTT.

This clonotype was counted only a few times. The V call is TRBV12-3 or TRBV12-4, the J call TRBJ2-5; D not certain. The CDR3 consists of 13 residues. Between the trimmed V and J ends, which lost 1 base and 7 bases, there was a span of 10 bases. The CDR3 loop reads CASSLEYGSTQYF. CDR3 nucleotide sequence: TGTGCCAGCAGTTTAGAATATGGTTCGACCCAGTACTTC.

This clonotype was seen more than once but under ten times. This rearrangement joins TRBV28 to TRBJ2-1; TRBD2 aligns across 7 bases. Germline V gene sequence: CDR1 MDHEN, CDR2 SYDVKM. The CDR3 spans 16 residues. The trim removed 2 bases at V and 12 bases at J, leaving 16 bases unmatched. The CDR3 DNA sequence: TGTGCCAGCAGTTTACCTCCTAGCGGAGCCCTTGTGTCGCAGTTCTTC. It translates to CASSLPPSGALVSQFF.

CDR3 sequence reads: CASSSAGSIGYTF. Written as DNA, the CDR3 is TGTGCCAGCAGTTCGGCAGGGTCAATTGGCTACACCTTC. The rearrangement links TRBV27 to TRBJ1-2, with D possibly matching TRBD1 (5 bases). Trimming cost V 4 bases and J 7 bases, with 13 bases left between them. The germline V gene encodes CDR1 MNHEY and CDR2 SMNVEV (reference sequence). The length of the CDR3 is 13 residues.

This clonotype was observed many times. The CDR3 end shows no conserved phenylalanine or tryptophan, and so a read error is likely. It is unclear where the CDR3 begins or ends on the DNA, so no DNA is shown, and the CDR3 is as TCRdb lists it. The V gene is TRBV7-8, the J gene TRBJ2-5; the table's TRBD2 call for D was not verified on the DNA. The CDR3 length is 15 residues, termini included. Germline assignment: CDR1 SGHVS and CDR2 FQNEAQ. This chain's CDR3 is CASSPGGSGGRDSHI.

This clonotype was picked up a small number of times. V is TRBV6-2 or TRBV6-3 and J is TRBJ2-5, with a possible D match to TRBD1 (6 bases). Germline V gene data show CDR1 as MNHEY and CDR2 as SVGEGT. This CDR3 has 13 residues. The V gene lost 4 bases and the J gene lost 1 base, with 7 bases spanning the gap. CDR3 region: CASSWDIQETQYF. CDR3 bases: TGTGCCAGCAGTTGGGACATCCAAGAGACCCAGTACTTC.